The 29 T cell receptor beta chains given below trace back to one sample, sequenced in a study of blood T cell repertoires in COVID-19. Measured with immunoSEQ multiplex PCR; TCRdb has only the in-frame clones, and not every one. The sample carries about 190,000 clones, 70% to 85% recorded once. Sequencing was done on a sample of PBMCs or T cells enriched from blood (not recorded which). Source of these receptors: a woman in her twenties or thirties who had recovered from COVID-19.

The rearrangement links TRBV7-3 to TRBJ2-1; tentative D call: TRBD2 (5 bases). CDR1 is SGHTA and CDR2 is FQGTGA in the germline V gene. The CDR3 totals 16 residues. V was shortened by 2 bases and J by 0 bases, with 11 bases between the two germline ends. CDR3 nucleotide sequence: TGTGCCAGCAGCTTACGCGGAGGTATCTCCTACAATGAGCAGTTCTTC. Translated, it gives CASSLRGGISYNEQFF.

The chain carries TRBV5-1 and TRBJ2-3, with 14 bases matching TRBD2. V was pared by 2 bases and J by 6 bases, with 14 bases of the junction left unmatched. Germline V gene data show CDR1 as SGHRS and CDR2 as YFSETQ. This CDR3 is built from 19 residues. CDR3 in amino acids: CASSFGLAGGGTAGDTQYF. For the CDR3, the DNA is TGCGCCAGCAGCTTCGGACTAGCGGGAGGTGGGACGGCCGGGGATACGCAGTATTTT.

This sequence joins TRBV6-5 and TRBJ1-5; D call uncertain. Germline CDR1 is MNHEY and CDR2 is SVGAGI. The V end was cut by 8 bases, the J end by 6 bases, with 17 bases between. This CDR3 is 14 amino acids long. CDR3 DNA sequence: TGTGCCAGCCGGCGTTTTTTATCTAGTCAGCCCCAGCATTTT. This gives the protein CASRRFLSSQPQHF.

The chain carries TRBV2 and TRBJ1-2; unclear D gene. The CDR3 is made up of 12 amino acids. The germline V and J ends were trimmed by 3 bases and 4 bases, with 6 bases remaining between them. In germline, CDR1 is SNHLY, CDR2 FYNNEI. CDR3 sequence (DNA): TGTGCCAGCAGTGAGGGCTCCTATGGCTACACCTTC. Translated, it gives CASSEGSYGYTF.

The chain recombines TRBV3-1 (or the pseudogene TRBV3-2) with TRBJ1-3, with a possible D match to TRBD1 (6 bases). Trimming took off 4 bases at V and 6 bases at J, with 13 bases between the two ends. Germline V gene sequence: CDR1 LGHDT, CDR2 YNNKEL (reference sequence). This CDR3 is built from 14 residues. Here the CDR3 DNA reads TGTGCCAGCAGCCCTCCGGGGGGCGTAAACACCATATATTTT. Translation gives CASSPPGGVNTIYF.

The CDR3, as DNA: TGTGCCAGCAGCCCACGCGGGGGCGAGCAGTACTTC. Encoded protein: CASSPRGGEQYF. The chain recombines TRBV7-2 with TRBJ2-7, with 7 bases aligning to TRBD2. This CDR3 is 12 amino acids long. The V gene's germline CDR1 is SGHTA and CDR2 FQGNSA. V dropped 5 bases and J dropped 6; count of bases not matched to a gene: 4.

The chain has TRBV30 and TRBJ2-2; D may be TRBD2 (6 bases). The germline CDR1 and CDR2 sequences are GTSNPN and SVGIG (reference sequence). V was clipped by 2 bases and J by 8 bases, with 12 bases between them. The CDR3 extends over 13 amino acids. The CDR3 DNA reads TGTGCCTGGAGTCCCCACGGGGGTGGGGAGCTGTTTTTT. Residues: CAWSPHGGGELFF. The full variable domain, rest sourced from reference TRBV30 and TRBJ2-2, is SQTIHQWPATLVQPVGSPLSLECTVEGTSNPNLYWYRQAAGRGLQLLFYSVGIGQISSEVPQNLSASRPQDRQFILSSKKLLLSDSGFYLCAWSPHGGGELFFGEGSRLTVL.

The V and J genes are TRBV12-3 or TRBV12-4 and TRBJ1-6, with D hard to call. This CDR3 comprises 13 residues. V lost 5 bases and J lost 10, with 12 bases in between. This chain's CDR3 is CASSPNRVSPLHF. The CDR3 DNA sequence: TGTGCCAGCAGTCCGAATCGAGTCTCACCCCTCCACTTT.

The chain employs TRBV9 and TRBJ2-1; D might be TRBD2 (6 bases). The CDR3 extends over 15 amino acids. V lost 3 bases, J lost 9 bases, and 19 bases lay in between. Germline lookup yields CDR1 SGDLS and CDR2 YYNGEE. The CDR3 DNA sequence: TGTGCCAGCAGCGCTGACGGGACTCCGTCGGGTGAGCAGTTCTTC. Its protein is CASSADGTPSGEQFF.

The chain has TRBV28 and TRBJ2-3; possibly TRBD2 for D (5 bases). The CDR3 loop spans 15 amino acids. The V and J ends lost 5 bases and 0 bases respectively, with 12 bases between them. Germline loops: CDR1 MDHEN, CDR2 SYDVKM. The DNA for the CDR3 is TGTGCCAGCAGTCGGACTGGACCTAGCACAGATACGCAGTATTTT. Translated, it gives CASSRTGPSTDTQYF.

The chain combines TRBV7-3 with TRBJ1-1; weak D call: TRBD1 (5 bases). CDR1 is SGHTA, CDR2 FQGTGA, per germline. The ends were cut back, 2 bases at V and 5 bases at J, with 12 bases in the middle. This CDR3 spans 14 amino acids. CDR3 coding DNA: TGTGCCAGCAGCTTACAGGGTTTGAGTACTGAAGCTTTCTTT. It yields the protein CASSLQGLSTEAFF.

V gene TRBV28 combines with J gene TRBJ1-5; D call uncertain. CDR3 length: 16 residues. Germline CDR1 reads MDHEN; CDR2 reads SYDVKM. The V end lost 2 bases, the J end lost 0 bases, and 11 bases lay between the germline ends. The CDR3 loop is CASSLGGLNSNQPQHF. CDR3 in DNA: TGTGCCAGCAGTTTAGGCGGGCTGAATAGCAATCAGCCCCAGCATTTT.

This chain uses TRBV3-1 (or the pseudogene TRBV3-2) with TRBJ2-1; D call uncertain. The V gene's germline CDR1 is LGHDT and CDR2 YNNKEL (reference sequence). The germline V and J ends were trimmed by 2 bases and 5 bases, with 7 bases remaining between them. The CDR3 length is 13 residues. The CDR3 sequence is CASSQSLNNEQFF. The CDR3 region has the DNA TGTGCCAGCAGCCAAAGTCTAAACAATGAGCAGTTCTTC.

This clone appeared a few times. The genes are TRBV9 and TRBJ1-4; D is undetermined. Trimming took off 0 bases at V and 5 bases at J, with 8 bases between the two ends. The germline V gene has CDR1 SGDLS and CDR2 YYNGEE. This CDR3 comprises 14 residues. The CDR3 sequence: CASSVGSGNEKLFF. DNA of the CDR3: TGTGCCAGCAGCGTAGGGTCGGGGAATGAAAAACTGTTTTTT.

This clone has only one observation. This chain joins TRBV7-8 and TRBJ2-1, with 13 bases fitting TRBD2. Trimming removed 5 bases from V and 4 bases from J; junction bases left unmatched: 8. The CDR3 covers 17 residues. Germline V lookup: CDR1 SGHVS, CDR2 FQNEAQ. CDR3 amino acids: CASSLGLAGVIYNEQFF. For the CDR3, the DNA is TGTGCCAGCAGCCTCGGACTAGCGGGAGTGATATACAATGAGCAGTTCTTC.

The chain has TRBV27 and TRBJ2-1; D is possibly TRBD1 (5 bases). This CDR3 spans 16 amino acids. V was trimmed by 2 bases and J by 2 bases, leaving 13 bases between them. Per the germline V gene, CDR1 is MNHEY and CDR2 is SMNVEV (reference sequence). Written as DNA, the CDR3 is TGTGCCAGCAGTTTAAAGGGGATGTTGGCCTACAATGAGCAGTTCTTC. This translates into CASSLKGMLAYNEQFF.

This chain connects TRBV11-3 to TRBJ2-5, with D perhaps matching TRBD1 (5 bases). The CDR3 length is 11 residues. The germline CDR1 and CDR2 sequences are SGHNT and YENEEA. The germline V and J ends were trimmed by 5 bases and 5 bases, with 6 bases remaining between them. CDR3 protein: CASSAGETQYF. The CDR3, as DNA: TGTGCCAGCAGCGCAGGGGAGACCCAGTACTTC.

This chain joins TRBV5-6 and TRBJ2-1, with 9 bases lining up with TRBD1. The ends lost 0 bases at V and 4 bases at J; junction bases unmatched: 2. Looked up from germline, CDR1 is SGHDT and CDR2 is YYEEEE. There are 15 residues in the CDR3. The CDR3 spells CASSLAGQGYNEQFF. The CDR3 nucleotides are TGTGCCAGCAGCTTGGCGGGACAGGGATACAATGAGCAGTTCTTC.

This clone was observed a single time. This chain connects TRBV9 to TRBJ2-1; TRBD2 aligns across 13 bases. The CDR3 is made up of 17 amino acids. Germline V gene sequence: CDR1 SGDLS, CDR2 YYNGEE. J gave up 7 bases and V 4 bases, and 11 bases lay outside the gene matches. The CDR3 here is CASSLQLAGGVLNEQFF. The CDR3 DNA reads TGTGCCAGCAGCCTCCAACTAGCGGGAGGGGTTCTGAATGAGCAGTTCTTC.

This chain connects TRBV2 to TRBJ1-6; TRBD1 might be the D (5 bases). This CDR3 is built from 15 residues. Germline assignment: CDR1 SNHLY and CDR2 FYNNEI. V lost 3 bases and J 9 bases, leaving 15 bases between the germline ends. CDR3 nucleotides: TGTGCCAGCAGTGAGGGGGGATTAATCGCTTCACCCCTCCACTTT. Translated: CASSEGGLIASPLHF.

The V and J genes are TRBV11-1 and TRBJ2-7; 10 bases match TRBD1. V lost 5 bases and J lost 3; bases outside the gene matches: 4. CDR1 and CDR2 (germline): SGHAT, FQDESV (reference sequence). CDR3 length: 14 amino acids. DNA of the CDR3: TGTGCCAGCAGCATCGACAGGGGGCACTACGAGCAGTACTTC. Its protein is CASSIDRGHYEQYF.

The gene calls are TRBV5-6 and TRBJ2-4; 10 bases are shared with TRBD1. Germline V gene data show CDR1 as SGHDT and CDR2 as YYEEEE. V lost 2 bases and J lost 7; bases outside the gene matches: 9. The CDR3 sequence is 16 residues long. The CDR3 nucleotides read TGTGCCAGCAGCTTCAGCCGGGACAGGGGTTTTAACATTCAGTACTTC. As protein: CASSFSRDRGFNIQYF.

The gene calls are TRBV21-1 and TRBJ2-1; TRBD2, the table's D call, was not compared with the DNA. TRBV21-1 has pseudogene status. This CDR3 has 18 amino acids. The CDR3 DNA is TGTGCCAGCAGCTCCCGGGAGTCTTACTCTAGAAGTAAGAATGAGCAGTTCTTC. Encoded protein: CASSSRESYSRSKNEQFF.

The V gene is TRBV19, the J gene TRBJ2-2; 9 bases fit TRBD2. The CDR3 runs 14 residues. J lost 6 bases, V lost 10 bases, and 9 bases had no gene match. Germline CDR1 reads LNHDA; CDR2 reads SQIVND (reference sequence). CDR3 DNA: TGTGCCATTTCGGCGGGAGGGGGGCCCGGGGAGCTGTTTTTT. Translated, it gives CAISAGGGPGELFF. The whole variable domain, remainder taken from reference TRBV19 and TRBJ2-2, is DGGITQSPKYLFRKEGQNVTLSCEQNLNHDAMYWYRQDPGQGLRLIYYSQIVNDFQKGDIAEGYSVSREKKESFPLTVTSAQKNPTAFYLCAISAGGGPGELFFGEGSRLTVL.

This chain connects TRBV12-3 or TRBV12-4 to TRBJ1-1; the D gene is possibly TRBD1 (6 bases). Trimming took 6 bases from V and 0 from J, leaving 8 bases between them. This CDR3 region has 13 residues. CDR3 in amino acids: CASSGQLNTEAFF. The CDR3 region has the DNA TGTGCCAGCAGCGGACAGTTGAACACTGAAGCTTTCTTT.

This clone has just a few counts. This sequence joins TRBV7-2 and TRBJ2-5; D not certain. Looked up from germline, CDR1 is SGHTA and CDR2 is FQGNSA. The CDR3 contains 12 residues. V lost 0 bases and J lost 5, with 4 bases in between. The CDR3 protein is CASSLAGETQYF. DNA for the CDR3: TGTGCCAGCAGCTTAGCCGGGGAGACCCAGTACTTC.

V and J are TRBV6-6 and TRBJ2-7; tentative D call: TRBD1 (6 bases). This CDR3 has 13 amino acids. V lost 2 bases and J lost 4, with 9 bases in between. Germline V CDR1 and CDR2: MNHNY, SVGAGI (reference sequence). The CDR3 sequence is CASSYTGQYEQYF. The DNA of the CDR3 is TGTGCCAGCAGTTACACTGGACAGTACGAGCAGTACTTC.

The V and J genes are TRBV3-1 (or the pseudogene TRBV3-2) and TRBJ2-1; 8 positions agree with TRBD2. The CDR3 sequence is 13 residues long. V gave up 6 bases and J gave up 6 bases; unmatched junction bases: 4. Germline CDR1 reads LGHDT; CDR2 reads YNNKEL (reference sequence). The CDR3 region has the DNA TGTGCCAGCAGTCATAGCGGGGTCAATGAGCAGTTCTTC. Amino acid sequence: CASSHSGVNEQFF.

This chain joins TRBV12-3 or TRBV12-4 and TRBJ1-4, with 7 bases identical to TRBD1. V trimming: 1 base; J trimming: 8 bases; junction bases outside the gene matches: 1. The CDR3 extends over 13 amino acids. CDR3 nucleotides: TGTGCCAGCAGTTTAGAGACAGGGGAAAAACTGTTTTTT. It encodes CASSLETGEKLFF.